This T cell receptor (beta chain) was sequenced during a study of T cells in Graves' hyperthyroidism and ophthalmopathy (dated by TCRdb to between 2019 and 2020). Concerning the study at large: Peripheral blood samples were taken at initial diagnosis, before any treatment was given. To identify TCR V-J signatures that set the groups apart, the researchers used a discovery cohort of about a hundred patients, made up of roughly 45 with Graves' ophthalmopathy and around 58 with stable Graves' hyperthyroidism. Prospective prediction of ophthalmopathy was tested in an independent validation cohort of approximately 19 hyperthyroidism patients and around 16 patients who later progressed to ophthalmopathy. The 95 to 100 discovery patients were randomly split 7:3 into training and test sets. The study also compared thyroid tissue and blood T-cell repertoires from roughly 6 Graves' hyperthyroidism patients. Following sampling, methimazole starting at 30 mg daily was given to hyperthyroidism patients, and high-dose intravenous methylprednisolone was given to ophthalmopathy patients. According to the paper, TCR Vbeta CDR3 sequencing was carried out on roughly 130 peripheral blood samples, which came from 40 to 45 ophthalmopathy, fewer than 80 hyperthyroidism and approximately 17 progressor patients. What the research found in general, with its limitations: Ophthalmopathy was separated from stable hyperthyroidism by a 13 V-J signature model, with just over 85% sensitivity and roughly 81% specificity obtained in cross-validation and 80%/75% obtained in testing. In validation, the model predicted progression to ophthalmopathy with about 71% sensitivity and approximately 74% specificity, a median of about 6 months before onset. Most expanded thyroid clonotypes (frequency above 0.001) were also detected in blood, a finding suggesting that blood repertoires may reflect thyroid immune responses. No statistical method was used to set the sample size in advance, and investigators knew the group allocation.

A patient counted as having stable Graves' hyperthyroidism if no progression to ophthalmopathy occurred over 18 months of follow-up. Hyperthyroidism patients were newly diagnosed, had a disease duration of under 2 months, and were aged 18 to 65 years. The study excluded patients with uncontrolled infections, other autoimmune diseases, pregnancy or lactation. Clinical symptoms, serum thyroxine and TRAb, thyroid ultrasound, and orbital computed tomography formed the basis for the diagnoses. Ficoll-Paque density gradient centrifugation was used to isolate PBMCs from about 10 ml of fresh peripheral blood. Total RNA was extracted using Trizol reagent, and RNA quality was assessed on an Agilent 2100 Bioanalyzer. This clonotype was observed many times. Its antigen remains unidentified. Base-call qualities are not available, and no considerably larger clone is one nucleotide away. For CDR1 and CDR2, the germline V gene (reference sequence) lists DFQATT and SNEGSKA. Ends trimmed: V by 1 base, J by 0 bases; bases unmatched to a gene: 2. Counted from cysteine to phenylalanine, this CDR3 has 14 amino acids. The CDR3 DNA has 42 bases and is translated from base 1.

TCR beta CDR3 regions were amplified from RNA transcripts. A first-round RT-PCR of the TCR CDR3 used the HTBI primer set with the Qiagen OneStep RT-PCR kit. A second multiplex PCR round built the libraries, followed by size selection and purification. Libraries were sequenced paired-end with 100 bp reads on an Illumina HiSeq2000. From the authors' description of their analysis: SOAPnuke was used to process the raw data, with reads discarded if the reads contained adapters or uncalled bases, had a mean Phred below 15, or lacked an exact constant-primer or identifier match. COPE v1.2.5 was used to merge high-quality paired reads, and clonotypes were defined as unique nucleotide sequences. MiTCR v1.1 was used to align clonotypes to the IMGT TRBV, TRBD and TRBJ reference segments. The analysis was restricted to V-J combinations with a frequency above 0.0001, which together covered just over 98% of the repertoires. A TCS score was defined as the ratio of F50 (clonal expansion) to E x V (chaos), with BLOSUM62-based TCRdist applied between CDR3 peptides within each V-J. Welch's t-statistics and random forest reduced just over 500 V-J features to some 14, which were used in a naive Bayes classifier (R e1071). TCRdb trimmed the raw reads at Q25, called clones with MiXCR and kept productive beta chains. One record per CDR3 amino acid sequence lists the most common genes and DNA. None of the V and J calls come from the authors' own analysis; TCRdb made them. The sample yields roughly 700,000 distinct CDR3 sequences; roughly 17% were counted once. The ten largest clones represent around 16% of the sample.

This TCR came from a man aged 50-60 years with Graves' hyperthyroidism. This chain is built from TRBV20-1 and TRBJ1-2, with 7 bases in between that match TRBD1. The sample comprised blood. Read as DNA, the sequence is TGCAGTGCTAGAGGGACAGGAACTAACTATGGCTACACCTTC. It codes for CSARGTGTNYGYTF.